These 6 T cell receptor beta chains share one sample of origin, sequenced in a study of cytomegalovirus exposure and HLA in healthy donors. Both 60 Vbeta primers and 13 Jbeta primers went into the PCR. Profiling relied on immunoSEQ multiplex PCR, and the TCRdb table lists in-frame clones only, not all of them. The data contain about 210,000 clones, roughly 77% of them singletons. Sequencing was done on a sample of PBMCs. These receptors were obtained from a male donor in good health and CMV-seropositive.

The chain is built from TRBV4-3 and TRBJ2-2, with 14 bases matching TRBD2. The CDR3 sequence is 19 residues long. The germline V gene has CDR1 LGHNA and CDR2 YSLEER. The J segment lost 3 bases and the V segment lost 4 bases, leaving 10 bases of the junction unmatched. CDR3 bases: TGCGCCAGCAGCCCCATTACCGGGACTAGCGGGAGTTACACCGGGGAGCTGTTTTTT. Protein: CASSPITGTSGSYTGELFF.

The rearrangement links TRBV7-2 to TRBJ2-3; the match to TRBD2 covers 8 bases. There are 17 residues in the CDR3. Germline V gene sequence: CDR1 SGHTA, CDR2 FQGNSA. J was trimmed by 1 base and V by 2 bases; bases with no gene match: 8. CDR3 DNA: TGTGCCAGCAGCTTAATGGAGCGGGGGCTGGGCACAGATACGCAGTATTTT. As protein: CASSLMERGLGTDTQYF.

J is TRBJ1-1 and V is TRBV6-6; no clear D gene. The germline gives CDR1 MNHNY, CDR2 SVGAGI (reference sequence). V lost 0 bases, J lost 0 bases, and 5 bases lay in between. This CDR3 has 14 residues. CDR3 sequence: CASSYSQVNTEAFF. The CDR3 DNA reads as TGTGCCAGCAGTTACTCCCAGGTGAACACTGAAGCTTTCTTT.

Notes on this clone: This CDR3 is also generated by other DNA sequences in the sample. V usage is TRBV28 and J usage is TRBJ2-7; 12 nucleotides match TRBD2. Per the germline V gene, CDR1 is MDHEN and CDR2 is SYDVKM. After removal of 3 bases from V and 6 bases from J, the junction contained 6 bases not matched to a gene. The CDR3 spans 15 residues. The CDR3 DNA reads TGTGCCAGCAGTTTGACTAGCGGGAGTCCTCGCGAGCAGTACTTC. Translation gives CASSLTSGSPREQYF.

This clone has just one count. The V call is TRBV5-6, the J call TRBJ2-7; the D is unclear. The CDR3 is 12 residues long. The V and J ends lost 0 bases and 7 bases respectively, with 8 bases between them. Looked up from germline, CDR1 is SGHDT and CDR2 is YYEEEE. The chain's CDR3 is CASSLDVLEQYF. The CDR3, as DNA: TGTGCCAGCAGCTTGGATGTCTTGGAGCAGTACTTC.

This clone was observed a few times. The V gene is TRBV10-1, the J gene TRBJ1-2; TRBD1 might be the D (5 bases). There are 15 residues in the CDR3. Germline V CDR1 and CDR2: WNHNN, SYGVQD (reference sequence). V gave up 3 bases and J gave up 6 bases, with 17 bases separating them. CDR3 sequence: CASSDGGQGRDGYTF. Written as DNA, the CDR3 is TGCGCCAGCAGTGACGGTGGGCAGGGAAGGGATGGCTACACCTTC.